This TCR beta chain was obtained from a study of cytomegalovirus exposure and HLA in healthy donors. Germline values: CDR1 MNHNS, CDR2 SASEGT. This CDR3 has 13 residues. The V gene end was trimmed by 6 bases and the J gene end by 4 bases; junction bases not matched to a gene: 3. The method was immunoSEQ multiplex PCR; TCRdb's version includes in-frame clones alone and lacks a portion of them. The data hold roughly 58,000 clones, with more than 80% observed a single time. As regards this clone: Its antigen is still unknown.

Study outcomes and limitations: It was reportedly the case that the classifier diagnosed cytomegalovirus status with high specificity and sensitivity. In vitro data verified a few CMV-associated chains as specific for CMV antigens. Most TCR sequences were rare, but some public TCRs occurred in many donors. According to a later analysis, TCR clusters from the first cohort tended to co-occur in the 120 or so validation repertoires.

V is TRBV6-1 and J is TRBJ2-1, with TRBD2 matching 7 bases. This clonotype was obtained from a man between 18 and 29 years old in good health and CMV-seronegative. The sequencing input was PBMCs. This CDR3 is CASRSGGYNEQFF. In nucleotides, the CDR3 is TGTGCCAGCAGGTCGGGGGGTTACAATGAGCAGTTCTTC.